This T cell receptor beta chain appears in the sequencing data of a study of OX40 agonist ivuxolimab in advanced cancers. Study in general: Past anti-PD-1, anti-PD-L1 or anti-CTLA-4 therapy was accepted, and 40% had received some.

Points from the study as a whole: On average, a greater number of expanded clones characterised CD8+ T cells relative to CD4+. Antigen targets of the expanded peripheral T cells went undetermined. Low normalized T-cell clonal expansion was additionally recorded for some nonresponders.

This clone was found a few times. Its antigen is undetermined. Other DNA sequences in this sample translate to the same CDR3. Trimming cost V 5 bases and J 4 bases, with 14 bases left between them. This CDR3 is 13 amino acids long. Germline CDR1 GTSNPN, CDR2 SVGIG (reference sequence). Profiling relied on immunoSEQ multiplex PCR, and the TCRdb table lists in-frame clones only, not all of them. The sample includes 62,000 or so clones, roughly 86% of them seen just once. The rearrangement links TRBV30 to TRBJ1-2; possibly TRBD1 for D (5 bases). Sequencing used CD4+ or CD8+ T cells sorted from blood, obtained in a trial of the OX40 agonist ivuxolimab. This TCR was sampled from an adult with an advanced solid tumor such as melanoma, head and neck, liver or kidney cancer. CDR3 DNA: TGTGCCTGGGGACGGGACCGCCCCTATGGCTACACCTTC. Its translation: CAWGRDRPYGYTF.